This paragraph reports one T cell receptor (beta chain). The antigen is not known. Profiling relied on immunoSEQ multiplex PCR, and the TCRdb table lists in-frame clones only, not all of them. The repertoire includes about 140,000 clones, 92% of them detected once, and 4% to 5.5% sits in the top ten. These data come from a study of T cell responses to AZD1222 COVID-19 vaccine. Whole-study results and caveats: White British people made up most donors, females outnumbered males, and clonal diversity was possibly underestimated. Seropositive status at baseline applied to only five or six AZD1222 recipients. Spike-specific TCR breadth and depth were elevated following two AZD1222 doses.

Germline V lookup: CDR1 MDHEN, CDR2 SYDVKM. The CDR3 has 16 residues. Trimming took 3 bases from V and 2 from J, leaving 14 bases between them. The sequence was obtained from an adult in good health. The chain is built from TRBV28 and TRBJ1-5, with D hard to call. Sequences were derived from peripheral blood, sampled on day 0 of AZD1222 vaccination. The chain's CDR3 is CASSFDGSHGNQPQHF. DNA of the CDR3: TGTGCCAGCAGTTTTGACGGGTCTCATGGCAATCAGCCCCAGCATTTT.